A selection of T cell receptor beta chains follows, all from one sample in a study of T cells in localized non-small cell lung cancer. Produced via immunoSEQ multiplex PCR; TCRdb's table is partial and in-frame only. In the table there are around 26,000 clones, 81% of which are singletons. The material was peripheral blood, obtained before any cancer treatment. The receptor source for this set is a man aged 35 to 69 with stage III squamous cell lung carcinoma. Both conserved end residues are part of each CDR3. The D gene is left open where the match is weak. Size tells how often a clone was seen (once, few, many) or the class of an expanded clone, and some rows leave it out.

len,j_gene,v_gene,abundance,d_gene,CDR3nt,CDR3aa
15,TRBJ2-1,TRBV4-1,.,.,TGCGCCAGCACCCTGGGGGCTGATTCCTCGAATGAGCAGTTCTTC,CASTLGADSSNEQFF
14,TRBJ2-7,TRBV5-1,.,TRBD1,TGCGCCAGCAGCGCCGGGACAGGGGGTATGGAGCAGTACTTC,CASSAGTGGMEQYF
14,TRBJ2-7,TRBV5-1,few,TRBD1,TGCGCCAGCAGCTTAGAGACAGGGCCGTACGAGCAGTACTTC,CASSLETGPYEQYF
16,TRBJ2-1,TRBV15,once,.,TGTGCCACCACCCCATCGGGACGGGGGGCGTACAATGAGCAGTTCTTC,CATTPSGRGAYNEQFF
14,TRBJ1-1,TRBV9,.,.,TGTGCCAGCAGCCCCCTTCAGTGGAACACTGAAGCTTTCTTT,CASSPLQWNTEAFF
12,TRBJ2-5,TRBV4-1,.,.,TGCGCCAGCAGCCAAAAAAGAGAGACCCAGTACTTC,CASSQKRETQYF
15,TRBJ2-7,TRBV6-9,.,TRBD2,TGTGCCAGCAGTTACCGGCGGGAGCGCTCCTACGAGCAGTACTTC,CASSYRRERSYEQYF
16,TRBJ1-6,TRBV5-6,.,.,TGTGCCAGCAGCTTGGTTGGGGAAACCTATAATTCACCCCTCCACTTT,CASSLVGETYNSPLHF
14,TRBJ2-3,TRBV7-9,.,.,TGTGCCAGCAGCTCCGGGACTTCCCTAGATACGCAGTATTTT,CASSSGTSLDTQYF
13,TRBJ1-4,TRBV27,few,.,TGTGCCAGCAAAGTCAACACCAATGAAAAACTGTTTTTT,CASKVNTNEKLFF
15,TRBJ2-1,TRBV2,.,.,TGTGCCAGCAGTGCTTTGGACGGCCTCACCAATGAGCAGTTCTTC,CASSALDGLTNEQFF
15,TRBJ2-1,TRBV29-1,.,TRBD2,TGCAGCGTTCGACGACTAGCGGGAGTTCAGGATGAGCAGTTCTTC,CSVRRLAGVQDEQFF
16,TRBJ1-5,TRBV4-2,few,.,TGTGCCAGCAGCCAAGAGTCGGGGTTCGCCAATCAGCCCCAGCATTTT,CASSQESGFANQPQHF
17,TRBJ2-2,TRBV4-1,.,TRBD1,TGCGCCAGCAGCCAATTTTCGACAGGGAAGAACACCGGGGAGCTGTTTTTT,CASSQFSTGKNTGELFF
14,TRBJ2-2,TRBV30,.,TRBD2,TGTGCCTGGATTCAGGGAGGGTACACCGGGGAGCTGTTTTTT,CAWIQGGYTGELFF
13,TRBJ1-1,TRBV30,few,.,TGTGCCTGGAGCCGGGGGGGCGTTTCCGAAGCTTTCTTT,CAWSRGGVSEAFF
15,TRBJ2-1,TRBV7-2,.,.,TGTGCCAGCACCCCCCTAGCTTTCGTGGACAATGAGCAGTTCTTC,CASTPLAFVDNEQFF
15,TRBJ2-5,TRBV9,.,.,TGTGCCAGCAGCGTAGTGGACGGGGGCCAAGAGACCCAGTACTTC,CASSVVDGGQETQYF
13,TRBJ1-1,TRBV29-1,.,TRBD1,TGCAGCGTTCCGGGGACAGGGAACACTGAAGCTTTCTTT,CSVPGTGNTEAFF
14,TRBJ1-2,TRBV5-6,.,TRBD1,TGTGCCAGCAGCCCGACAGGGGACCCAGGGGGCTACACCTTC,CASSPTGDPGGYTF
18,TRBJ1-4,TRBV28,once,.,TGTGCCAGCAGTTTATACGCAGGGGTGTCCATCACTAATGAAAAACTGTTTTTT,CASSLYAGVSITNEKLFF
16,TRBJ1-3,TRBV4-1,.,.,TGCGCCAGCAGCCAAGAAGGCCGACTCTCTGGAAACACCATATATTTT,CASSQEGRLSGNTIYF
15,TRBJ2-1,TRBV7-2,.,TRBD2,TGTGCCAGCAGCTTAAGCGGGGGGTCCTACAATGAGCAGTTCTTC,CASSLSGGSYNEQFF
14,TRBJ2-1,TRBV27,few,.,TGTGCCAGCAGTTGGGCTAGCGTCGGCAATGAGCAGTTCTTC,CASSWASVGNEQFF
16,TRBJ2-5,TRBV7-6,.,TRBD1,TGTGCCAGCAGCTCCTTGGACAGGACCCGATTTGAGGCCCAGTACTTC,CASSSLDRTRFEAQYF
16,TRBJ2-3,TRBV25-1,.,TRBD2,TGTGCCAGCAGCCGCCACGGCGGGAGGTCCACAGATACGCAGTATTTT,CASSRHGGRSTDTQYF
14,TRBJ2-3,TRBV5-1,.,.,TGCGCCAGCAGCACAATAACTAGCACAGATACGCAGTATTTT,CASSTITSTDTQYF
14,TRBJ2-7,TRBV27,.,TRBD2,TGTGCCAGCTCCCTGACTAGCGGTCGTATCGAGCAGTACTTC,CASSLTSGRIEQYF
13,TRBJ2-7,TRBV13,.,.,TGTGCCAGCACCGGGGCCCCATCCTACGAGCAGTACTTC,CASTGAPSYEQYF
11,TRBJ2-5,TRBV6-6,.,.,TGTGCCAGCAGCTCCTTTGAGACCCAGTACTTC,CASSSFETQYF
14,TRBJ2-3,TRBV28,.,.,TGTGCCAGCCACAGGTTGTGGGACACAGATACGCAGTATTTT,CASHRLWDTDTQYF
14,TRBJ1-5,TRBV10-2,.,.,TGCGCCAGCAGTCCGACAGATCTTAATCAGCCCCAGCATTTT,CASSPTDLNQPQHF
15,TRBJ1-1,TRBV28,.,.,TGTGCCAGCAGTTTATTACTGGGGCAAGGCACTGAAGCTTTCTTT,CASSLLLGQGTEAFF
12,TRBJ1-3,TRBV5-1,few,.,TGCGCCAGCACGGATACTGGAAACACCATATATTTT,CASTDTGNTIYF
15,TRBJ2-1,TRBV6-1,.,TRBD1,TGTGCCAGCAGGGGCCGGGACAGGGGGCTCAATGAGCAGTTCTTC,CASRGRDRGLNEQFF
14,TRBJ2-1,TRBV7-3,.,TRBD2,TGTGCCAGCAGCCCTGGGACTAGCGGGAGTGAGCAGTTCTTC,CASSPGTSGSEQFF
14,TRBJ1-1,TRBV11-3,.,TRBD1,TGTGCCAGCAGCACCGGACAGGGGAACACTGAAGCTTTCTTT,CASSTGQGNTEAFF
15,TRBJ2-3,TRBV15,.,.,TGTGCCACCAGCAGTCTGCTCCGGGGCACAGATACGCAGTATTTT,CATSSLLRGTDTQYF
15,TRBJ2-6,TRBV11-2,.,TRBD2,TGTGCCAGTCGGCGGGGGTTCTCTGGGGCCAACGTCCTGACTTTC,CASRRGFSGANVLTF
14,TRBJ2-5,TRBV5-1,.,.,TGCGCCAGCAGCTTGGCCGAGGCCGGGGAGACCCAGTACTTC,CASSLAEAGETQYF
14,TRBJ1-1,TRBV7-9,.,TRBD1,TGTGCCAGTCGCCCCCTCGACAGGGGACCTGAAGCTTTCTTT,CASRPLDRGPEAFF
16,TRBJ2-3,TRBV19,.,TRBD1,TGTGCCAGTAGTGCCCGGACCCAGGGGGCGGGAGATACGCAGTATTTT,CASSARTQGAGDTQYF
13,TRBJ1-1,TRBV5-8,.,.,TGTGCCAGCAGCTTGGCGTCGAACACTGAAGCTTTCTTT,CASSLASNTEAFF
12,TRBJ1-1,TRBV18,.,TRBD1,TGTGCCAGCTCGGAACAGGGGTTCGAAGCTTTCTTT,CASSEQGFEAFF
13,TRBJ2-7,TRBV6-1,once,TRBD2,TGTGCCAGCATCCCCGCGGGGGGTCCCGAGCAGTACTTC,CASIPAGGPEQYF
15,TRBJ2-3,TRBV5-5,once,.,TGTGCCAGCAGTCGGGGGTCCTCGGACACAGATACGCAGTATTTT,CASSRGSSDTDTQYF
13,TRBJ2-7,TRBV27,.,.,TGTGCCAGCAGTTTACTGGTGCCCCCAGAGCAGTACTTC,CASSLLVPPEQYF